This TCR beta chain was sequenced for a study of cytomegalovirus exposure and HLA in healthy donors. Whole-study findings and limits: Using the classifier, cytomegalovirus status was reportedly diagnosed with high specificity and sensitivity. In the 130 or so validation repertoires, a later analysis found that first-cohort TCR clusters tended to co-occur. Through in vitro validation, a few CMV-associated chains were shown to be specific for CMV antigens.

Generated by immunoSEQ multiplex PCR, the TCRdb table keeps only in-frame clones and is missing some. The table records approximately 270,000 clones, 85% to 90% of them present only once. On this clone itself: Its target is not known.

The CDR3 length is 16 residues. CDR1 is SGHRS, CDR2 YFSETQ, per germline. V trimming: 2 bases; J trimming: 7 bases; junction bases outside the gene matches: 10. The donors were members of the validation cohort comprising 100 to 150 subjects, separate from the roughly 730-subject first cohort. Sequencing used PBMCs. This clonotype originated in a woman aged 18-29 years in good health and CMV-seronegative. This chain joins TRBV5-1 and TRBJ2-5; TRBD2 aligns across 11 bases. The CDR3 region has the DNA TGCGCCAGCAGCTTTACCCTAGCGGGGGGCCAGTCGACCCAGTACTTC. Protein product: CASSFTLAGGQSTQYF. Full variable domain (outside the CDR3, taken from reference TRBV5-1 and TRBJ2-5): KAGVTQTPRYLIKTRGQQVTLSCSPISGHRSVSWYQQTPGQGLQFLFEYFSETQRNKGNFPGRFSGRQFSNSRSEMNVSTLELGDSALYLCASSFTLAGGQSTQYFGPGTRLLVL.